The next 2 T cell receptor beta chains were all read from a single sample in a study of blood T cell repertoires in COVID-19. Only in-frame clones appear in the TCRdb table, and some are missing; sequencing was by immunoSEQ multiplex PCR. This sample yields roughly 80,000 clones, of which roughly nine tenths are seen a single time; about a sixth belongs to the top ten. Sequencing was performed on peripheral blood. The receptors were gathered from an elderly man in a cohort sampled during active COVID-19.

CDR3 in amino acids: CASSPGLGGNQPQHF. CDR3 in DNA: TGTGCCAGCAGCCCCGGGCTAGGGGGCAATCAGCCCCAGCATTTT. V usage is TRBV3-1 (or the pseudogene TRBV3-2) and J usage is TRBJ1-5; a possible D gene is TRBD1 (5 bases). This CDR3 is built from 15 residues. CDR1 is LGHDT and CDR2 is YNNKEL in the germline V gene (reference sequence). V lost 4 bases and J 2 bases, leaving 12 bases between the germline ends.

Only a few counts were recorded for this clone. Here the CDR3 reads CASSLQPRGTPSEQYF. The CDR3 DNA follows: TGTGCCAGCAGCCTCCAACCCCGCGGGACTCCTTCCGAGCAGTACTTC. This chain uses TRBV4-2 with TRBJ2-7; tentative D call: TRBD2 (6 bases). The CDR3 sequence is 16 residues long. CDR1 is LGHNA, CDR2 YNFKEQ, per germline. V dropped 4 bases and J dropped 6 bases, with 22 bases sitting between them.